This TCR beta chain was retrieved from a study of vaccination effects on CD4 cells after COVID-19. The study's findings and limits: Vaccine- and infection-induced clones showed marked clonal contraction late following vaccination.

In the case of this clone: Its target is not known.

TCRdb's copy holds only in-frame clones and misses some; the assay was immunoSEQ multiplex PCR. The table includes around 15,000 clones, 76% detected once. ViraFEST assay sequencing came after antigen-specific CD4+ T cells were expanded with viral peptide pools. Cells that had been cultured for 10 days were the source of isolated CD4+ T cells. By PCR, the person was confirmed to have had SARS-CoV-2 infection between March and December 2020. Either the mRNA-1273 or the BNT162b2 vaccine was given to participants as two doses. The receptor was derived from a human donor who had a prior SARS-CoV-2 infection. The sequencing here drew on CD4+ T cells from PBMCs cultured with HCoV-NL63 spike peptides, taken after COVID-19 vaccination.

CDR3 nucleotide sequence: TGTGCCAGCAGCCGGGGACTAGCCCTCACAGATACGCAGTATTTT. It codes for CASSRGLALTDTQYF. V and J are TRBV11-3 and TRBJ2-3, with 9 bases that match TRBD2. Trimming removed 5 bases from V and 2 bases from J; junction bases left unmatched: 5. This CDR3 is built from 15 residues. Germline assignment: CDR1 SGHNT and CDR2 YENEEA. Full variable domain (rest looked up from reference TRBV11-3 and TRBJ2-3): EAGVVQSPRYKIIEKKQPVAFWCNPISGHNTLYWYLQNLGQGPELLIRYENEEAVDDSQLPKDRFSAERLKGVDSTLKIQPAELGDSAVYLCASSRGLALTDTQYFGPGTRLTVL.